This T cell receptor (beta chain) derives from a study of T-cell memory formation after mild COVID-19. Study-level background: For the most part, TCR clusters were specific to one donor. Study conclusions and caveats: In pre-infection memory, a portion of responding clones appeared, which suggested that cross-reactive memory joined. Clones contracting day 15 to 85 were balanced CD4/CD8; later expanders leaned CD4+. Of the contracting clones, CD4+ ones lay mainly in CM and EM, and CD8+ ones in EMRA.

CDR3 length: 15 residues. Germline V lookup: CDR1 SGHTA, CDR2 FQGNSA. Trimming took 4 bases from V and 4 from J, leaving 16 bases between them. Concerning this clonotype: The antigen is undetermined.

MiXCR, applied by TCRdb to the 5' RACE reads, yields one record per CDR3 protein. Among around 310,000 distinct CDR3 sequences listed, approximately 15% were seen once. This TCR derives from a man aged 18 to 29 who had mild COVID-19 (a few samples of this study predate the infection). Cell type and time point are not known. Material: PBMCs or a T cell subset sorted from them (not recorded which). The V call is TRBV7-2, the J call TRBJ1-2, with D perhaps matching TRBD1 (5 bases). CDR3 DNA: TGTGCCAGCAGCTCGCCGGGGGTCGGCATCTATGGCTACACCTTC. It codes for CASSSPGVGIYGYTF.